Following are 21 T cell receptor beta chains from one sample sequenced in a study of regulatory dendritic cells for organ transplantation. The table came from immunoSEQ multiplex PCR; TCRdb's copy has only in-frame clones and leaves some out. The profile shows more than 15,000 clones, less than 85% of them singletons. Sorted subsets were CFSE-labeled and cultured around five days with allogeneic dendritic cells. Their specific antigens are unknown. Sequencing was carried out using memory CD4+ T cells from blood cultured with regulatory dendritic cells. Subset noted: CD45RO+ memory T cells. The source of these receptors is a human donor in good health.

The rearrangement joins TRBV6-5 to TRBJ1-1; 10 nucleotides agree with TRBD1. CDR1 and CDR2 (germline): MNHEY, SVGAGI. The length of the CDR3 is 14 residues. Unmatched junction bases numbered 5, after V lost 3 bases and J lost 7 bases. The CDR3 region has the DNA TGTGCCAGCAGTTATCGACAGGGGGCGATTGAAGCTTTCTTT. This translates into CASSYRQGAIEAFF.

CDR3 sequence: CASRGEFSSYNEQFF. Here the CDR3 DNA reads TGTGCCAGCAGGGGGGAGTTTAGCTCCTACAATGAGCAGTTCTTC. The rearrangement uses TRBV7-3 and TRBJ2-1; D possibly matches TRBD1 or TRBD2 (5 bases each). Germline CDR1 and CDR2: SGHTA and FQGTGA. This CDR3 region has 15 residues. The V end was cut by 6 bases, the J end by 0 bases, with 12 bases between.

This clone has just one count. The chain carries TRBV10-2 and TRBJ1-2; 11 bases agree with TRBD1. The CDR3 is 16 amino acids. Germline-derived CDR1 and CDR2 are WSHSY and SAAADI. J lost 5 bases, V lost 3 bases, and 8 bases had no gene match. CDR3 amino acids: CASSDSGQGARYGYTF. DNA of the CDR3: TGCGCCAGCAGTGATTCAGGACAGGGGGCGCGGTATGGCTACACCTTC.

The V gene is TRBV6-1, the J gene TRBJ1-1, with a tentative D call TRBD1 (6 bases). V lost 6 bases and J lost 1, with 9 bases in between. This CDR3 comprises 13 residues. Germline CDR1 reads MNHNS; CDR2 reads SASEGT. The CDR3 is CASRKTGNTEAFF. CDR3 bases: TGTGCCAGCAGAAAGACAGGGAACACTGAAGCTTTCTTT.

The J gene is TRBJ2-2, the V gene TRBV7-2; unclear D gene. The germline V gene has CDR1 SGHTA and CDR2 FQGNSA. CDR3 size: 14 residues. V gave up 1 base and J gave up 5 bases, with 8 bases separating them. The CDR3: CASSLDPATGELFF. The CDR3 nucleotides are TGTGCCAGCAGCTTAGATCCAGCAACCGGGGAGCTGTTTTTT. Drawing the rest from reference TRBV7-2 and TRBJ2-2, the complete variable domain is GAGVSQSPSNKVTEKGKDVELRCDPISGHTALYWYRQSLGQGLEFLIYFQGNSAPDKSGLPSDRFSAERTGGSVSTLTIQRTQQEDSAVYLCASSLDPATGELFFGEGSRLTVL.

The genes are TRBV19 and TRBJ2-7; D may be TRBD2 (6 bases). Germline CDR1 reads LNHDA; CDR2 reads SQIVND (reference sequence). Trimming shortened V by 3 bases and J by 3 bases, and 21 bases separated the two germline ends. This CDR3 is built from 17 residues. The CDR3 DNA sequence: TGTGCCAGTAGTATGGGACTCTTGGCAGACAAAATCTACGAGCAGTACTTC. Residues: CASSMGLLADKIYEQYF. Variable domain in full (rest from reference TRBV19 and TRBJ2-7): DGGITQSPKYLFRKEGQNVTLSCEQNLNHDAMYWYRQDPGQGLRLIYYSQIVNDFQKGDIAEGYSVSREKKESFPLTVTSAQKNPTAFYLCASSMGLLADKIYEQYFGPGTRLTVT.

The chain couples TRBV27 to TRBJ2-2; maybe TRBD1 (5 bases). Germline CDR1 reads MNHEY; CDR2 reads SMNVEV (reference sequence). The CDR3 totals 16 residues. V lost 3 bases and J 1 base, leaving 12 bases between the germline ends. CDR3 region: CASSFRGRVNTGELFF. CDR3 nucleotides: TGTGCCAGCAGTTTTAGAGGCAGGGTGAACACCGGGGAGCTGTTTTTT.

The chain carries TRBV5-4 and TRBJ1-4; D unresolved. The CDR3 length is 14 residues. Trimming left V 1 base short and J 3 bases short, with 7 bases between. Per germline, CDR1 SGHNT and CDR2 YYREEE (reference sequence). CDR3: CASSLNGPNEKLFF. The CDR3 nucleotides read TGTGCCAGCAGCTTGAACGGCCCTAATGAAAAACTGTTTTTT.

CDR3 residues: CASSLAGPGQGRTEAFF. The CDR3 DNA reads TGCGCCAGCAGCTTGGCCGGTCCCGGACAGGGGAGGACTGAAGCTTTCTTT. V gene TRBV5-1 combines with J gene TRBJ1-1, with 9 bases aligning to TRBD1. The junction had 11 bases not matched to a gene; V was cut back by 0 bases and J by 5 bases. CDR1 SGHRS and CDR2 YFSETQ come from the germline V gene. This CDR3 has 17 residues. Combining the CDR3 with reference TRBV5-1 and TRBJ1-1 gives the whole variable domain KAGVTQTPRYLIKTRGQQVTLSCSPISGHRSVSWYQQTPGQGLQFLFEYFSETQRNKGNFPGRFSGRQFSNSRSEMNVSTLELGDSALYLCASSLAGPGQGRTEAFFGQGTRLTVV.

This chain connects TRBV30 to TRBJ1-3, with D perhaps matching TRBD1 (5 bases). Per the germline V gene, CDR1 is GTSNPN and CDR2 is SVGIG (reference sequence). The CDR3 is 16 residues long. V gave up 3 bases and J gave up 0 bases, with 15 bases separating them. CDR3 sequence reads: CAWSRGDDFSGNTIYF. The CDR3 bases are TGTGCCTGGAGCCGAGGGGACGACTTCTCTGGAAACACCATATATTTT.

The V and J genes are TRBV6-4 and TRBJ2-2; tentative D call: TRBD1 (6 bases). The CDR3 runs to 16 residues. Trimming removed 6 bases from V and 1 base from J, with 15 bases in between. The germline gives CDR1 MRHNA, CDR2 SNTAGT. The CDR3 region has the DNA TGTGCCAGCAGCCTAGACTGGACAGAGAACACCGGGGAGCTGTTTTTT. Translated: CASSLDWTENTGELFF.

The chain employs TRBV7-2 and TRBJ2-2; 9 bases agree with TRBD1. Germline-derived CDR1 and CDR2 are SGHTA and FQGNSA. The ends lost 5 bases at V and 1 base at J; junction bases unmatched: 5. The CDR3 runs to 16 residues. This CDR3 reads CASSLYRGRNTGELFF. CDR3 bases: TGTGCCAGCAGCCTTTACAGGGGGCGGAACACCGGGGAGCTGTTTTTT.

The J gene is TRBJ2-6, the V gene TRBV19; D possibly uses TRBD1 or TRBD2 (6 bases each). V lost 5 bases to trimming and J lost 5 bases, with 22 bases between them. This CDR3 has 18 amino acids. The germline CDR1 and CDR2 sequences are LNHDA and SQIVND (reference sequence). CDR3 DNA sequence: TGTGCCAGTAGTGTTGCGGGGACAAATCAAAGTCGGGCCAACGTCCTGACTTTC. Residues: CASSVAGTNQSRANVLTF. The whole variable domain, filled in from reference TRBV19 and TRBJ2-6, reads DGGITQSPKYLFRKEGQNVTLSCEQNLNHDAMYWYRQDPGQGLRLIYYSQIVNDFQKGDIAEGYSVSREKKESFPLTVTSAQKNPTAFYLCASSVAGTNQSRANVLTFGAGSRLTVL.

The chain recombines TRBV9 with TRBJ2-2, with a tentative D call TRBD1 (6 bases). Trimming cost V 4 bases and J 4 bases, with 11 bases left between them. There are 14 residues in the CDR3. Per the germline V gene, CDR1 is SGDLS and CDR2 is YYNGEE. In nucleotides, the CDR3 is TGTGCCAGCAGCTCACCGGACAGCACCGGGGAGCTGTTTTTT. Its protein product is CASSSPDSTGELFF.

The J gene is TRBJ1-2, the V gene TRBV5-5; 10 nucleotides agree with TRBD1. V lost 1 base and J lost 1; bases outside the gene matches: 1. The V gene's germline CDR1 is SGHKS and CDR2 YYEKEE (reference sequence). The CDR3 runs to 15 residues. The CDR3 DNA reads TGTGCCAGCAGCTTGTGGGACAGGGGTAACTATGGCTACACCTTC. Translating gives CASSLWDRGNYGYTF.

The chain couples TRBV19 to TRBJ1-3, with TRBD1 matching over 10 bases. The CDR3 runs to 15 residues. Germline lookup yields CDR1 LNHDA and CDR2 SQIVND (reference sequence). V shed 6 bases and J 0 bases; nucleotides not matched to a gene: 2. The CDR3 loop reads CASSRDRGSGNTIYF. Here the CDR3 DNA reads TGTGCCAGTAGCCGGGACAGGGGCTCTGGAAACACCATATATTTT.

The CDR3, as DNA: TGTGCCAGCAGTGAAGAAGGACTAGCCGGCAATGAGCAGTTCTTC. Residues: CASSEEGLAGNEQFF. The gene calls are TRBV6-1 and TRBJ2-1; 8 bases are shared with TRBD2. The CDR3 has 15 residues. Germline trimming cut 1 base from V and 6 bases from J; bases unmatched to any gene: 5. CDR1 is MNHNS and CDR2 is SASEGT in the germline V gene.

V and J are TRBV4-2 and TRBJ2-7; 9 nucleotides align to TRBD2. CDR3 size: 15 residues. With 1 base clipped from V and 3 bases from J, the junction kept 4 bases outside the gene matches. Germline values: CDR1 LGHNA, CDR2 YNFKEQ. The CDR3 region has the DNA TGTGCCAGCAGCCAAGTGGCAGCGGGAGGCTACGAGCAGTACTTC. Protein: CASSQVAAGGYEQYF.

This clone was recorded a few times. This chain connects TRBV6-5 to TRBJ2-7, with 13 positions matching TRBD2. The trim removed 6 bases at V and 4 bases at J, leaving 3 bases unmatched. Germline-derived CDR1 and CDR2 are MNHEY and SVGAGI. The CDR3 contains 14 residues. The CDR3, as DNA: TGTGCCAGCAGGGGACTAGCGGGAAGTTACGAGCAGTACTTC. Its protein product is CASRGLAGSYEQYF.

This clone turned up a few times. CDR3 residues: CASSLASTGELFF. For the CDR3, the DNA is TGTGCCAGCAGCTTAGCCTCGACCGGGGAGCTGTTTTTT. V gene TRBV7-9 combines with J gene TRBJ2-2; D is undetermined. The CDR3 is made up of 13 amino acids. Germline assignment: CDR1 SEHNR and CDR2 FQNEAQ (reference sequence). V dropped 0 bases and J dropped 5 bases, with 4 bases sitting between them.

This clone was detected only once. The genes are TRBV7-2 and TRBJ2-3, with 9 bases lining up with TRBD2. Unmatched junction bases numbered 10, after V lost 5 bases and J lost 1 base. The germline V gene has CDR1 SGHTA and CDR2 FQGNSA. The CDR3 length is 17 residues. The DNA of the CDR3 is TGTGCCAGCAGCCCGAACCCTAGCGGGGTGCGCACAGATACGCAGTATTTT. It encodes CASSPNPSGVRTDTQYF.